These 3 T cell receptor beta chains were all obtained from the same sample, sequenced in a study of blood T cell repertoires in COVID-19. Using immunoSEQ multiplex PCR, the repertoire was profiled, and TCRdb retains in-frame clones only, with some absent. Of approximately 50,000 clones listed, about nine tenths are singletons. Sample: peripheral blood. The receptors were sampled from a man in his forties with acute or convalescent COVID-19.

The V call is TRBV5-6, the J call TRBJ1-5; the D gene is possibly TRBD1 (5 bases). Per the germline V gene, CDR1 is SGHDT and CDR2 is YYEEEE. Trimming took 0 bases from V and 4 from J, leaving 11 bases between them. CDR3 length equals 15 residues. CDR3 amino acids: CASSLGPRGNQPQHF. Here the CDR3 DNA reads TGTGCCAGCAGCTTGGGACCCCGGGGGAATCAGCCCCAGCATTTT. Full variable domain (remainder filled in from reference TRBV5-6 and TRBJ1-5): DAGVTQSPTHLIKTRGQQVTLRCSPKSGHDTVSWYQQALGQGPQFIFQYYEEEERQRGNFPDRFSGHQFPNYSSELNVNALLLGDSALYLCASSLGPRGNQPQHFGDGTRLSIL.

The V gene is TRBV11-2, the J gene TRBJ2-1; 10 bases agree with TRBD1. The germline V gene has CDR1 SGHAT and CDR2 FQNNGV. The ends lost 5 bases at V and 3 bases at J; junction bases unmatched: 4. The CDR3 loop spans 15 amino acids. The CDR3 sequence is CASSLRTGGYNEQFF. The DNA of the CDR3 is TGTGCCAGCAGCCTCAGGACAGGGGGCTACAATGAGCAGTTCTTC.

The rearrangement joins TRBV4-1 to TRBJ2-7, with D maybe TRBD2 (6 bases). Trimming left V 3 bases short and J 2 bases short, with 11 bases between. The CDR3 is made up of 14 amino acids. Germline V gene lookup returns CDR1 MGHRA and CDR2 YSYEKL. DNA of the CDR3: TGCGCCAGCAGCCAGGGGGGAGTGGCCTACGAGCAGTACTTC. Protein: CASSQGGVAYEQYF.